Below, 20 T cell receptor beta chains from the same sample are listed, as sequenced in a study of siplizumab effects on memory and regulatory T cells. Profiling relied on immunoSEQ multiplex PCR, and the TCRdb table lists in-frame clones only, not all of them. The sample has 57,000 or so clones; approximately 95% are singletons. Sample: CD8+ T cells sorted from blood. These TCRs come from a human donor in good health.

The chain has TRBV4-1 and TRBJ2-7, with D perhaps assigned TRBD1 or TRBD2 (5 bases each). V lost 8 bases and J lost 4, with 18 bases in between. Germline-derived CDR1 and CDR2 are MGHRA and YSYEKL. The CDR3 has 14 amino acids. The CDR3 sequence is CASGRGEGVYEQYF. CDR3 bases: TGCGCCAGCGGAAGGGGAGAAGGGGTATACGAGCAGTACTTC.

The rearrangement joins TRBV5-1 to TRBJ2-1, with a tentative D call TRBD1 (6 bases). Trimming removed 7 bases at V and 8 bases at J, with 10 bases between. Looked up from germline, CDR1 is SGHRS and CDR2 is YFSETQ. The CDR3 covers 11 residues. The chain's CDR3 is CASYGGDEQFF. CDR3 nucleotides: TGCGCCAGCTATGGGGGCGATGAGCAGTTCTTC.

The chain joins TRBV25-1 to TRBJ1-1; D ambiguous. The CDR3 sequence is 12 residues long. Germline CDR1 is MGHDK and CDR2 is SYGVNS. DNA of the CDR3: TGTGTCGTGGGAGGGCATGGCACTGAAGCTTTCTTT. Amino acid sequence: CVVGGHGTEAFF. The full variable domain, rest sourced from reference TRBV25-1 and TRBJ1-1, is EADIYQTPRYLVIGTGKKITLECSQTMGHDKMYWYQQDPGMELHLIHYSYGVNSTEKGDLSSESTVSRIRTEHFPLTLESARPSHTSQYLCVVGGHGTEAFFGQGTRLTVV.

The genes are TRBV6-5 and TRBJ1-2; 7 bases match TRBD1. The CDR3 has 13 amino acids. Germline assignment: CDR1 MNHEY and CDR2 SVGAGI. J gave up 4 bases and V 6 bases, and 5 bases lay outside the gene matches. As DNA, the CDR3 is TGTGCCAGCAGCCAGGGGGGGGTCTATGGCTACACCTTC. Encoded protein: CASSQGGVYGYTF.

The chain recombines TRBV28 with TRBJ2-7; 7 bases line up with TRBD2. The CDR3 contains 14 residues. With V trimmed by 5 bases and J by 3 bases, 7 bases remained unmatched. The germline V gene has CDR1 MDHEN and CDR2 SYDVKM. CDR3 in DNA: TGTGCCAGCAGTCCGGGACTAACTCTCTACGAGCAGTACTTC. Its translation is CASSPGLTLYEQYF.

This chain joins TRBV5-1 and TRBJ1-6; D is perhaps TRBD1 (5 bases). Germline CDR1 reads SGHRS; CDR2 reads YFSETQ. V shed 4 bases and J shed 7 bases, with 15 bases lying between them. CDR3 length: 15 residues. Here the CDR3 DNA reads TGCGCCAGCAGCCAAAACTTGGGGGTGAATTCACCCCTCCACTTT. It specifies CASSQNLGVNSPLHF.

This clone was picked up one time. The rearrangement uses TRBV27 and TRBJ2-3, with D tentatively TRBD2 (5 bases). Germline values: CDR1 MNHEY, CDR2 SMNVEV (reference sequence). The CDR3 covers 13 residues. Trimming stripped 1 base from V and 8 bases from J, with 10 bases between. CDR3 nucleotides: TGTGCCAGCAGTTTATGGGCTAGCTCTACGCAGTATTTT. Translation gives CASSLWASSTQYF.

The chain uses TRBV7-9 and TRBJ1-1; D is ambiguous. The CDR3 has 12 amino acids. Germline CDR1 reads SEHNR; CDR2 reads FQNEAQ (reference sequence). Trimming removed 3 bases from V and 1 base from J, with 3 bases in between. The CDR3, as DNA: TGTGCCAGCAGCTTTGCGAACACTGAAGCTTTCTTT. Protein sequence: CASSFANTEAFF.

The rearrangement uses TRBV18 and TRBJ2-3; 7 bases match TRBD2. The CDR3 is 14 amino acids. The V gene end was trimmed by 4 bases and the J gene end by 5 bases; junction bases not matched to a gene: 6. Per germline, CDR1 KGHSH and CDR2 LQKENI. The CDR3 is CASSLLGGRDTQYF. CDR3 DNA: TGTGCCAGCTCACTCCTGGGCGGGAGAGATACGCAGTATTTT.

The CDR3 DNA reads as TGTGCCAGCAGCGTGGGGACGGGCAATCAGCCCCAGCATTTT. Protein sequence: CASSVGTGNQPQHF. The V call is TRBV9, the J call TRBJ1-5; the D gene is possibly TRBD1 (5 bases). The CDR3 spans 14 residues. Germline loops: CDR1 SGDLS, CDR2 YYNGEE. The V end was cut by 2 bases, the J end by 2 bases, with 8 bases between.

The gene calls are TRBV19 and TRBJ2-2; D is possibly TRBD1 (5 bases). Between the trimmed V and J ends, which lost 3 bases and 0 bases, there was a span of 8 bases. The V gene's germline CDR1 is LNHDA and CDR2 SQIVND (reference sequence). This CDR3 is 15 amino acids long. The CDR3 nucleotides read TGTGCCAGTAGTATTGGCAGGGCGAACACCGGGGAGCTGTTTTTT. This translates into CASSIGRANTGELFF.

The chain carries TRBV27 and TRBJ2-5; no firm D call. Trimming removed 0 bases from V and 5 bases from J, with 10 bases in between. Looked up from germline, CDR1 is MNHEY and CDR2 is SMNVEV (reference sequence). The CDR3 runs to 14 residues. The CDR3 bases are TGTGCCAGCAGTTTATCGAAGGGTCTGGAGACCCAGTACTTC. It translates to CASSLSKGLETQYF.

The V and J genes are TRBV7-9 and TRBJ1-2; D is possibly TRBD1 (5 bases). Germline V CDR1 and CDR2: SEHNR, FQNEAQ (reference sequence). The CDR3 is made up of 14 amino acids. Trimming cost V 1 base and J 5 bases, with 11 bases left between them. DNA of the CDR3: TGTGCCAGCAGCTTAGGGGGCGATATTTATGGCTACACCTTC. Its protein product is CASSLGGDIYGYTF.

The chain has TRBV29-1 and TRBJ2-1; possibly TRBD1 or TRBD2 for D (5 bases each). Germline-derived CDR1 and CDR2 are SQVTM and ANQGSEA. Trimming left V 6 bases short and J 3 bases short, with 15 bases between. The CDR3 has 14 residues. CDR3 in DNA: TGCAGCGTCCCCGGGACCGCGCTCTACAATGAGCAGTTCTTC. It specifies CSVPGTALYNEQFF.

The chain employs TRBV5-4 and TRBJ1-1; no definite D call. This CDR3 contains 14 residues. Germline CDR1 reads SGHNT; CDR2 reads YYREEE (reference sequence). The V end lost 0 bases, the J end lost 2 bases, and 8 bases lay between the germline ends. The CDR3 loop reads CASSLAGSNTEAFF. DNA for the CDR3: TGTGCCAGCAGCTTGGCTGGCAGTAACACTGAAGCTTTCTTT.

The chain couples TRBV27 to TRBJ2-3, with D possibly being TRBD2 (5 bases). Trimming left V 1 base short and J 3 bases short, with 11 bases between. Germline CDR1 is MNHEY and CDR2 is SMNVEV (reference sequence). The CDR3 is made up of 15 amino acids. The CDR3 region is CASSLYGISTDTQYF. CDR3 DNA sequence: TGTGCCAGCAGTTTATACGGGATTTCGACAGATACGCAGTATTTT.

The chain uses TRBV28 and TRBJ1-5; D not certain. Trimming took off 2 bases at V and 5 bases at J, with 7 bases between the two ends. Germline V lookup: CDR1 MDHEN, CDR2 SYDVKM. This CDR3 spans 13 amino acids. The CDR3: CASSLMWDQPQHF. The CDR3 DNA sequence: TGTGCCAGCAGTTTAATGTGGGATCAGCCCCAGCATTTT.

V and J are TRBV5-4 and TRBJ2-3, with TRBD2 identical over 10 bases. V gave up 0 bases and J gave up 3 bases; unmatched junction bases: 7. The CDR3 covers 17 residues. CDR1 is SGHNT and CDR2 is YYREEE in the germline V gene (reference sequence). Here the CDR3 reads CASSLEPSGSETDTQYF. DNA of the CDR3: TGTGCCAGCAGCTTGGAACCTAGCGGGAGCGAGACAGATACGCAGTATTTT.

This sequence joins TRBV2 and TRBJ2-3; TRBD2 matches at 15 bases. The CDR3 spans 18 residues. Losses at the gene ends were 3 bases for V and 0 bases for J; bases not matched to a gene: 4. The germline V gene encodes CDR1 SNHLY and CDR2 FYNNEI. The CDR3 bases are TGTGCCAGCAGTGAGGGACTAGCGGGAGGACCTAGCACAGATACGCAGTATTTT. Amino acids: CASSEGLAGGPSTDTQYF.

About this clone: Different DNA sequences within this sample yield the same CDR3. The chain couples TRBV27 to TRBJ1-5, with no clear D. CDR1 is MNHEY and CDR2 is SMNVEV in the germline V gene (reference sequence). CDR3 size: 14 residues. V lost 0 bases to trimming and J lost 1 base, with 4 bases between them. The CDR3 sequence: CASSLSGSNQPQHF. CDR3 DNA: TGTGCCAGCAGTTTATCGGGGAGCAATCAGCCCCAGCATTTT.